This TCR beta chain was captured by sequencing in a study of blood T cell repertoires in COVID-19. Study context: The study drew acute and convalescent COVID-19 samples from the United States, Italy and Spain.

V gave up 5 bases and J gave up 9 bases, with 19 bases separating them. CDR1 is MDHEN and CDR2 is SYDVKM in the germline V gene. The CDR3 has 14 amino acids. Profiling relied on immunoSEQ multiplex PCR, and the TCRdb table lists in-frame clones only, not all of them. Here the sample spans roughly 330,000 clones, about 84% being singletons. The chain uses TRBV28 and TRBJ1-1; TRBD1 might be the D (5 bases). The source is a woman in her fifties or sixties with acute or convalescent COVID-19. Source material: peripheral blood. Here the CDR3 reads CASSRLTVAGKAFF. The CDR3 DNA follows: TGTGCCAGCAGTAGGTTGACAGTGGCAGGAAAAGCTTTCTTT.